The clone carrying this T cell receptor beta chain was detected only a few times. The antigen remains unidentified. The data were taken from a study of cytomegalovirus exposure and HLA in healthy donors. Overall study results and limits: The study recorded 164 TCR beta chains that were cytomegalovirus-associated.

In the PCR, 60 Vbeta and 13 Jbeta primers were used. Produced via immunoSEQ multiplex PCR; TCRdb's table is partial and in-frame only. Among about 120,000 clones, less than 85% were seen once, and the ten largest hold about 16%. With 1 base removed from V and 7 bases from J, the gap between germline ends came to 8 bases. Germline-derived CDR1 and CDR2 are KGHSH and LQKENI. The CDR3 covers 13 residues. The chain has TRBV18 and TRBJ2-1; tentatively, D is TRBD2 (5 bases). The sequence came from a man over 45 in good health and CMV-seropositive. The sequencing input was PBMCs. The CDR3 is CASSPLPGNEQFF. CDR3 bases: TGTGCCAGCTCACCACTTCCGGGAAATGAGCAGTTCTTC.